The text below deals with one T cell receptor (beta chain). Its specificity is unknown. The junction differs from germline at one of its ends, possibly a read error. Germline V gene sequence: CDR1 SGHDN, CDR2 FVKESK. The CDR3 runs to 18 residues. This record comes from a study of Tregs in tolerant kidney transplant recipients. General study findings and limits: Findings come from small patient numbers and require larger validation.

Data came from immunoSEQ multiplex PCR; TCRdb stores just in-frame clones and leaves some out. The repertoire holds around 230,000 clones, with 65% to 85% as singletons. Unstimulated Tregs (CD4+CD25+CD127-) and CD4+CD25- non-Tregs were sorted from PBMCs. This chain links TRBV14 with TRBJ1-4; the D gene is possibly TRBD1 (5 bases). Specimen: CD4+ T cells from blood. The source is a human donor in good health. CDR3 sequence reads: CASSQGAGRLRTSEKLFF. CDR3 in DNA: TGTGCCAGCAGCCAAGGCGCAGGGAGGTTGCGGACTAGTGAAAAACTGTTTTTT. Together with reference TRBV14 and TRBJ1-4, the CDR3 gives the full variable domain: EAGVTQFPSHSVIEKGQTVTLRCDPISGHDNLYWYRRVMGKEIKFLLHFVKESKQDESGMPNNRFLAERTGGTYSTLKVQPAELEDSGVYFCASSQGAGRLRTSEKLFFGSGTQLSVL.